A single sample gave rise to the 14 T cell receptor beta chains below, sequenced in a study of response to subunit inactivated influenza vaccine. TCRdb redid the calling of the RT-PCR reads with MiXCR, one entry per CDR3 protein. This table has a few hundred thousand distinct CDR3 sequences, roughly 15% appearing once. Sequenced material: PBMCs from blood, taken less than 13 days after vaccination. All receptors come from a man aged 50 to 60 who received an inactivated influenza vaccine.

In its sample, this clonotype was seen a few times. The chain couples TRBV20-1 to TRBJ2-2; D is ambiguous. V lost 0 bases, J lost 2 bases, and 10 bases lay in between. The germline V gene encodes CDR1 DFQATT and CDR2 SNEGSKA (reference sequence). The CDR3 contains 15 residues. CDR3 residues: CSARDYGGNTGELFF. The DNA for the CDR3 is TGCAGTGCTAGAGATTATGGCGGTAACACCGGGGAGCTGTTTTTT.

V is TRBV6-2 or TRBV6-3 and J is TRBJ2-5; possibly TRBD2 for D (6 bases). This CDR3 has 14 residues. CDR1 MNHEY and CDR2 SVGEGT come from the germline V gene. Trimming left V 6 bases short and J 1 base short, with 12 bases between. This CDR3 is CASRDSGRQETQYF. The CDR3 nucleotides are TGTGCCAGCAGAGATAGCGGTCGCCAAGAGACCCAGTACTTC.

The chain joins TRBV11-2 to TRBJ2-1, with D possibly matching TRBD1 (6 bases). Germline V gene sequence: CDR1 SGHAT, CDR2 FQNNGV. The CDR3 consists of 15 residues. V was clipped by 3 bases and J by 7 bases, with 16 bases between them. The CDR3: CASSFLQGLWNEQFF. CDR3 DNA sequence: TGTGCCAGCAGCTTCCTCCAGGGGTTGTGGAATGAGCAGTTCTTC. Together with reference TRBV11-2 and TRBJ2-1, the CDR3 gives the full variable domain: EAGVAQSPRYKIIEKRQSVAFWCNPISGHATLYWYQQILGQGPKLLIQFQNNGVVDDSQLPKDRFSAERLKGVDSTLKIQPAKLEDSAVYLCASSFLQGLWNEQFFGPGTRLTVL.

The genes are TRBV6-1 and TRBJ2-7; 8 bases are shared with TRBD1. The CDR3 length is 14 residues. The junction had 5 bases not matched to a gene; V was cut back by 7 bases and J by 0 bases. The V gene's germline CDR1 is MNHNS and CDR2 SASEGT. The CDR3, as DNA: TGTGCCAGCACCTCAGACAGGGGCTCCTACGAGCAGTACTTC. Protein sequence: CASTSDRGSYEQYF.

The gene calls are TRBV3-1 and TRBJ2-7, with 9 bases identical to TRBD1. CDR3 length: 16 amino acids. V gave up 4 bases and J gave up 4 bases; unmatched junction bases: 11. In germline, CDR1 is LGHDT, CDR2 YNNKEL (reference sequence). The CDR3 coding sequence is TGTGCCAGCAGCCCCCGTTACGGACAGGGGATTTACGAGCAGTACTTC. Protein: CASSPRYGQGIYEQYF.

The CDR3: CASRTVNQPQHF. The CDR3 region has the DNA TGTGCCAGCAGAACAGTTAATCAGCCCCAGCATTTT. This chain uses TRBV28 with TRBJ1-5; D remains unclear. There are 12 residues in the CDR3. The V end lost 6 bases, the J end lost 4 bases, and 7 bases lay between the germline ends. CDR1 and CDR2 (germline): MDHEN, SYDVKM.

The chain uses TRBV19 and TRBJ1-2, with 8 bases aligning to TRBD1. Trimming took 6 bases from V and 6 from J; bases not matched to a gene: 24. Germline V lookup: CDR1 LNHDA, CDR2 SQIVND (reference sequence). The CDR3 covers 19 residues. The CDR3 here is CASRGITGTGKIVLDGYTF. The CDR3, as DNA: TGTGCCAGTAGGGGGATCACCGGGACAGGAAAAATAGTGTTGGATGGCTACACCTTC.

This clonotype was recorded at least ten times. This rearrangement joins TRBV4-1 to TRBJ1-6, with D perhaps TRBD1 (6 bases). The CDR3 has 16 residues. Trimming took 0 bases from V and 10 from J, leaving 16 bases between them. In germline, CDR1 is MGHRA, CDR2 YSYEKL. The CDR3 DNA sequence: TGCGCCAGCAGCCAAGAGGGGGGCCTCCGAGGGTCACCCCTCCACTTT. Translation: CASSQEGGLRGSPLHF.

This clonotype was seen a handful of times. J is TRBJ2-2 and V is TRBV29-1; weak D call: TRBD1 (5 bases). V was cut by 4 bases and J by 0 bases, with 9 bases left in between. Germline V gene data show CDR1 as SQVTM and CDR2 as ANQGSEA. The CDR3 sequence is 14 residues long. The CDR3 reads CSVVGRANTGELFF. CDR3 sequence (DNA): TGCAGCGTTGTAGGCAGGGCGAACACCGGGGAGCTGTTTTTT.

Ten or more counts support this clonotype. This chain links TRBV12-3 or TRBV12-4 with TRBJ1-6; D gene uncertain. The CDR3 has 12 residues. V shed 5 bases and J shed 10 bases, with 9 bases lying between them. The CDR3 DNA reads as TGTGCCAGCAGTCTGGGGTTGTCACCCCTCCACTTT. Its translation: CASSLGLSPLHF.

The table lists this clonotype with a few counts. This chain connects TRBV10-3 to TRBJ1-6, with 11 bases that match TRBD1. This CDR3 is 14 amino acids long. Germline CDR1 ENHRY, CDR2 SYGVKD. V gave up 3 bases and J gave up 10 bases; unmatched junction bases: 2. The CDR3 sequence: CAISDRTGGSPLHF. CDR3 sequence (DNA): TGTGCCATCAGTGATAGGACAGGGGGCTCACCCCTCCACTTT.

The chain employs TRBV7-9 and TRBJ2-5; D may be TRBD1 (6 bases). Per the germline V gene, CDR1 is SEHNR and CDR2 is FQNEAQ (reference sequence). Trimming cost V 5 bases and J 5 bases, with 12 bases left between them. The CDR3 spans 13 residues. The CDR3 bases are TGTGCCAGCAGCATTACAGGGCCGGAGACCCAGTACTTC. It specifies CASSITGPETQYF.

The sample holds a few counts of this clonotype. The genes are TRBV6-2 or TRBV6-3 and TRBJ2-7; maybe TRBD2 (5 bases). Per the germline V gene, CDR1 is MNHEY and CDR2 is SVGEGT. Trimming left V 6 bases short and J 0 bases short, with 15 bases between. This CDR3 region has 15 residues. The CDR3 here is CASRDFSKGSYEQYF. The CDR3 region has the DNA TGTGCCAGCAGGGACTTCTCTAAGGGCTCCTACGAGCAGTACTTC.

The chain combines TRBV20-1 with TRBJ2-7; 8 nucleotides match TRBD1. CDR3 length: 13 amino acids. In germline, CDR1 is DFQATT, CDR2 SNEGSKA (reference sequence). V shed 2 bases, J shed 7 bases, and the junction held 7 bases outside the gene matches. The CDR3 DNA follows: TGCAGTGCTAGACGACGGACAGGGAGGGAGCAGTACTTC. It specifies CSARRRTGREQYF.